This T cell receptor beta chain appears in the sequencing data of a study of CD8 T cells in ankylosing spondylitis. This CDR3 is built from 17 residues. With 5 bases removed from V and 1 base from J, the gap between germline ends came to 20 bases. This clonotype was seen ten or more times. Quantitative molecular-barcoded 5'-RACE generated the TCR beta libraries. TCRdb reprocessed the 5' RACE reads with MiXCR, giving one entry per CDR3 protein. The sample lists some 150,000 distinct CDR3 sequences; about an eighth were seen once. This clonotype originated in a female donor with ankylosing spondylitis or in good health (not recorded which). The chain recombines TRBV12-3 or TRBV12-4 with TRBJ1-1; D is ambiguous. Specimen: blood, either unsorted or a sorted T cell fraction (not recorded which). The CDR3: CASSPPYRESPNTEAFF. In DNA, the CDR3 is TGTGCCAGCAGTCCGCCCTATAGGGAATCACCGAACACTGAAGCTTTCTTT.